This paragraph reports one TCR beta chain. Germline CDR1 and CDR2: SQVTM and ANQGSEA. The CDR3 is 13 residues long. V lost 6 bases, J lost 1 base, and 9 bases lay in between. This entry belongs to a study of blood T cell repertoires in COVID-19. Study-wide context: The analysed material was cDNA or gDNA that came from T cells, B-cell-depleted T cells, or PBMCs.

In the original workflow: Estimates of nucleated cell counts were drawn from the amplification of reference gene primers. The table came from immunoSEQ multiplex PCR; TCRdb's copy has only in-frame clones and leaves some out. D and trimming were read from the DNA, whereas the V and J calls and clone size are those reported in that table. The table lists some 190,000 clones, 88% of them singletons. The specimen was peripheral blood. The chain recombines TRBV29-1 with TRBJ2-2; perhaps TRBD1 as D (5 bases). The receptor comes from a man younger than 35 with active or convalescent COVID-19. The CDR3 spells CSVRTLNTGELFF. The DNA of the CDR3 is TGCAGCGTGAGGACACTGAACACCGGGGAGCTGTTTTTT.